A selection of T cell receptor beta chains follows, all from one sample in a study of blood T cell repertoires in COVID-19. This table comes from immunoSEQ multiplex PCR, and its TCRdb copy is limited to in-frame clones, with some not included. The sample consists of about 71,000 clones, about nine tenths of them appearing once. Sequenced input: peripheral blood. These receptors all stem from a man aged 25-45 years with acute or convalescent COVID-19. The CDR3 runs from the conserved cysteine through the conserved F or W. The order of the fields is CDR3 DNA, CDR3 protein, V gene, clone size, J gene, D gene. D genes are given only for firm matches. Not every row has a clone size; where given, it reads once, few, many or a size class.

CDR3nt: TGTGCCAGCACGGAAAGGCGGGAGATCTATGGCTACACCTTC; CDR3aa: CASTERREIYGYTF; v_gene: TRBV7-2; abundance: NA; j_gene: TRBJ1-2; d_gene: NA
CDR3nt: TGTGCCAGCTCACCAGGCAGGGAGGCCACCACTGAAGCTTTCTTT; CDR3aa: CASSPGREATTEAFF; v_gene: TRBV18; abundance: NA; j_gene: TRBJ1-1; d_gene: NA
CDR3nt: TGTGCCAGTAGTGAGGCTAACTATGGCTACACCTTC; CDR3aa: CASSEANYGYTF; v_gene: TRBV19; abundance: NA; j_gene: TRBJ1-2; d_gene: NA
CDR3nt: TGTGCCAGCAGCTTAACAGGCTACTACGAGCAGTACTTC; CDR3aa: CASSLTGYYEQYF; v_gene: TRBV7-2; abundance: NA; j_gene: TRBJ2-7; d_gene: NA
CDR3nt: TGTGCCAGCAGATATAGACAGTCGGATGAGCAGTTCTTC; CDR3aa: CASRYRQSDEQFF; v_gene: TRBV27; abundance: NA; j_gene: TRBJ2-1; d_gene: NA
CDR3nt: TGTGCCAGCAGCCGTGGGGACAGGGAAACCCAGTACTTC; CDR3aa: CASSRGDRETQYF; v_gene: TRBV2; abundance: NA; j_gene: TRBJ2-5; d_gene: TRBD1
CDR3nt: TGTGCCAGCTCATCAGACAGGGGTATCCACTATGGCTACACCTTC; CDR3aa: CASSSDRGIHYGYTF; v_gene: TRBV18; abundance: NA; j_gene: TRBJ1-2; d_gene: TRBD1
CDR3nt: TGCGCCAGCAGCTTGCAGTCCGGAGTCAATTCACCCCTCCACTTT; CDR3aa: CASSLQSGVNSPLHF; v_gene: TRBV5-1; abundance: NA; j_gene: TRBJ1-6; d_gene: NA
CDR3nt: TGTGCCAGCTCACCACCGGCTAGCGGGGGAGAAATACAGTTCTTC; CDR3aa: CASSPPASGGEIQFF; v_gene: TRBV18; abundance: NA; j_gene: TRBJ2-1; d_gene: TRBD2
CDR3nt: TGTGCCAGCAGCTTAGACGGGATCTCTCCCCGGGGTGATACTGAAGCTTTCTTT; CDR3aa: CASSLDGISPRGDTEAFF; v_gene: TRBV7-9; abundance: once; j_gene: TRBJ1-1; d_gene: NA
CDR3nt: TGTGCCAGCAGGAAACAGGGGTTAGGCAAAAACATTCAGTACTTC; CDR3aa: CASRKQGLGKNIQYF; v_gene: TRBV2; abundance: NA; j_gene: TRBJ2-4; d_gene: TRBD1
CDR3nt: TGTGCCAGCAGTTCCATACAGGGTTTTCAGCCCCAGCATTTT; CDR3aa: CASSSIQGFQPQHF; v_gene: TRBV6-5; abundance: NA; j_gene: TRBJ1-5; d_gene: NA
CDR3nt: TGTGCCAGCAGTTACTCCCAGGGGAAGGTAGGAGGCTACACCTTC; CDR3aa: CASSYSQGKVGGYTF; v_gene: TRBV6-5; abundance: NA; j_gene: TRBJ1-2; d_gene: NA
CDR3nt: TGTGCCAGCAGTGAACAGGTAAACACTGAAGCTTTCTTT; CDR3aa: CASSEQVNTEAFF; v_gene: TRBV6-4; abundance: NA; j_gene: TRBJ1-1; d_gene: NA
CDR3nt: TGTGCCAGCAGAAGGACTAGCGGGAGTTTTGGAGAGACCCAGTACTTC; CDR3aa: CASRRTSGSFGETQYF; v_gene: TRBV7-2; abundance: NA; j_gene: TRBJ2-5; d_gene: TRBD2